This T cell receptor beta chain was profiled in a study of Ad26.COV2.S vaccination and SARS-CoV-2 variants. Study as a whole: As a participant in COV1001, the donor was in the Ad26.COV2.S trial arm. Intramuscular Ad26.COV2.S at 5x10^10 or 1x10^11 viral particles.

CDR1 MDHEN and CDR2 SYDVKM come from the germline V gene. The CDR3 length is 15 residues. The ends were cut back, 3 bases at V and 0 bases at J, with 6 bases in the middle. As to treatment: roughly 20 received Ad26.COV2.S at low or high dose, single or two shots; 5 received placebo; per-sample allocation not given. All samples were drawn on day 63, counting from the first vaccine or placebo injection. Ad26.COV2.S expressed prefusion-stabilized spike from the original Wuhan strain. The repertoire was sequenced with immunoSEQ multiplex PCR; TCRdb's copy has only in-frame clones and lacks some. Of hundreds of thousands of clones detected, roughly 90% appear once; the ten largest clones hold roughly 4.8%.

The V and J genes are TRBV28 and TRBJ2-6, with D unresolved. This sequence originates from a person between 18 and 59 years old who received the Ad26.COV2.S COVID-19 vaccine or a placebo. This specimen was peripheral blood, taken in a trial of Ad26.COV2.S vaccine versus placebo. CDR3 loop: CASSFITSGANVLTF. CDR3 in DNA: TGTGCCAGCAGTTTTATTACCTCTGGGGCCAACGTCCTGACTTTC.